The T cell receptor (beta chain) under discussion was sequenced for a study of CD8+ T cells in alopecia areata. Study conclusions and caveats: Elevated clonality characterized lesional scalp relative to normal scalp, particularly in alopecia totalis/universalis.

The CDR3 loop spans 17 amino acids. The trim removed 4 bases at V and 4 bases at J, leaving 10 bases unmatched. In germline, CDR1 is SGHRS, CDR2 YFSETQ. As for treatment: oral pan-JAK inhibitor, 5-10 mg twice daily. Those with alopecia areata gave lesional scalp punch biopsies and peripheral blood. RNA was isolated and reverse transcribed to cDNA, the sequencing template. Profiling relied on immunoSEQ multiplex PCR, and the TCRdb table lists in-frame clones only, not all of them. The data contain fewer than 4,500 clones, 70% to 80% of them singletons. A note on this clone: What it binds is not known.

This clonotype was obtained from a human donor with alopecia areata. The material sequenced was skin, taken at week 24, from a patient treated with tofacitinib. The chain employs TRBV5-1 and TRBJ2-2, with 10 nucleotides matching TRBD1. This CDR3 reads CASSPPGGDRGTGELFF. CDR3 nucleotides: TGCGCCAGCAGCCCCCCGGGAGGGGACAGGGGCACCGGGGAGCTGTTTTTT.